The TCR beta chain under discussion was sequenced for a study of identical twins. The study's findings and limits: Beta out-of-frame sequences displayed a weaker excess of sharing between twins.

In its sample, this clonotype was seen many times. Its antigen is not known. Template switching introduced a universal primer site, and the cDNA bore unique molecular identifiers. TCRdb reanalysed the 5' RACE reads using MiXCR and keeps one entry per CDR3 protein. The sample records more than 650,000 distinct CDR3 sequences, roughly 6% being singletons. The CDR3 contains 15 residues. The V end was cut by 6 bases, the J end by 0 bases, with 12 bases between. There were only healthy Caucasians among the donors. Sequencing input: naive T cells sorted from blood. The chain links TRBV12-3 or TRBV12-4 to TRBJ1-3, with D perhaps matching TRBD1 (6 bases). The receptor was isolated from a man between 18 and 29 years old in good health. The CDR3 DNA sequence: TGTGCCAGCAGCCTCAGGGGACACTCTGGAAACACCATATATTTT. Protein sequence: CASSLRGHSGNTIYF.